Below, 5 T cell receptor beta chains from the same sample are listed, as sequenced in a study of blood T cell repertoires in COVID-19. Data came from immunoSEQ multiplex PCR; TCRdb stores just in-frame clones and leaves some out. The table includes 95,000 to 150,000 clones, roughly 85% detected once. The specimen was peripheral blood. Receptor source: a man aged 40-50 years with acute or convalescent COVID-19.

This rearrangement joins TRBV7-9 to TRBJ2-5; D may be TRBD1 (5 bases). Germline V gene data show CDR1 as SEHNR and CDR2 as FQNEAQ (reference sequence). The V end was cut by 2 bases, the J end by 0 bases, with 16 bases between. This CDR3 has 17 amino acids. The CDR3 sequence: CASSLMVGLGHQETQYF. The CDR3 DNA reads as TGTGCCAGCAGCTTAATGGTCGGTCTGGGGCACCAAGAGACCCAGTACTTC.

The V call is TRBV4-3, the J call TRBJ1-6; 7 bases are shared with TRBD1. Looked up from germline, CDR1 is LGHNA and CDR2 is YSLEER. Trimming removed 1 base from V and 6 bases from J; junction bases left unmatched: 6. This CDR3 is built from 16 residues. In DNA form, the CDR3 reads TGCGCCAGCAGCCAAGTCGATCCAGGGGGTAATTCACCCCTCCACTTT. Amino acids: CASSQVDPGGNSPLHF.

In its sample, this clone was seen a few times. V gene TRBV28 combines with J gene TRBJ2-7; 7 positions agree with TRBD2. Trimming cost V 6 bases and J 5 bases; bases outside gene matches: 10. CDR3 length: 14 residues. Germline V gene sequence: CDR1 MDHEN, CDR2 SYDVKM. DNA of the CDR3: TGTGCCAGCAGCCCATCGGGGGGACCCCACGAGCAGTACTTC. It yields the protein CASSPSGGPHEQYF.

This chain uses TRBV30 with TRBJ1-2; D unclear. Germline V gene data show CDR1 as GTSNPN and CDR2 as SVGIG (reference sequence). This CDR3 has 13 amino acids. V lost 5 bases and J lost 5, with 15 bases in between. CDR3 nucleotide sequence: TGTGCCTGGGGGGTAGGAGGAGAATATGGCTACACCTTC. Encoded protein: CAWGVGGEYGYTF.

This clone was picked up one time. The chain employs TRBV6-4 and TRBJ1-4; D not resolved. Trimming pared 4 bases from V and 10 bases from J, leaving 13 bases between. Germline values: CDR1 MRHNA, CDR2 SNTAGT. CDR3 length: 13 amino acids. The CDR3 here is CASSAEKGGKLFF. The CDR3 DNA follows: TGTGCCAGCAGTGCGGAAAAAGGAGGAAAACTGTTTTTT.